Below are 32 T cell receptor beta chains sequenced from a single sample in a study of response to subunit inactivated influenza vaccine. TCRdb reanalysed the RT-PCR reads using MiXCR and keeps one entry per CDR3 protein. The sample carries roughly 700,000 distinct CDR3 sequences, about 15% recorded once. The sequencing here drew on PBMCs from blood, taken roughly 15 days before vaccination. These receptors were obtained from a man aged 50-59 years who received an inactivated influenza vaccine.

In this sample, this clonotype turned up a few times. The chain links TRBV6-5 to TRBJ2-7; D unresolved. V lost 4 bases and J lost 0, with 13 bases in between. The CDR3 runs to 15 residues. Germline V gene data show CDR1 as MNHEY and CDR2 as SVGAGI. CDR3 region: CASSLQLRSSYEQYF. As DNA, the CDR3 is TGTGCCAGCAGTTTACAACTAAGGAGCTCCTACGAGCAGTACTTC.

The CDR3 here is CASSLGQNIYEQYF. CDR3 sequence (DNA): TGTGCCAGCAGCTTGGGACAGAATATTTACGAGCAGTACTTC. This sequence joins TRBV27 and TRBJ2-7, with 7 bases aligning to TRBD1. CDR1 and CDR2 (germline): MNHEY, SMNVEV (reference sequence). With V trimmed by 6 bases and J by 4 bases, 9 bases remained unmatched. This CDR3 has 14 residues.

The sample holds a few counts of this clonotype. This sequence joins TRBV5-6 and TRBJ1-3, with D hard to call. Germline V gene sequence: CDR1 SGHDT, CDR2 YYEEEE. The CDR3 extends over 15 amino acids. The V end lost 4 bases, the J end lost 3 bases, and 14 bases lay between the germline ends. The CDR3 DNA follows: TGTGCCAGCAGCCCGACTGAGGGAAGTGGAAACACCATATATTTT. Translating it yields CASSPTEGSGNTIYF.

This clonotype was counted only a few times. The rearrangement joins TRBV6-2 or TRBV6-3 to TRBJ2-2, with D tentatively TRBD2 (7 bases). Deletions cut 2 bases from V and 6 bases from J, with 13 bases between. CDR3 length equals 15 residues. Germline V CDR1 and CDR2: MNHEY, SVGEGT. The CDR3 DNA is TGTGCCAGCAGTTACGGCGGGGGCTTAGCCGGGGAGCTGTTTTTT. Translation gives CASSYGGGLAGELFF.

J is TRBJ2-7 and V is TRBV10-3, with no clear D. Trimming took off 3 bases at V and 4 bases at J, with 4 bases between the two ends. The CDR3 is 11 amino acids. From germline, CDR1 is ENHRY and CDR2 SYGVKD. The CDR3 nucleotides are TGTGCCATCAGTGACAAGTACGAGCAGTACTTC. It specifies CAISDKYEQYF.

The gene calls are TRBV11-2 and TRBJ2-1; D might be TRBD1 (6 bases). The germline V gene encodes CDR1 SGHAT and CDR2 FQNNGV. This CDR3 is 12 amino acids long. V was shortened by 3 bases and J by 15 bases, with 15 bases between the two germline ends. The DNA for the CDR3 is TGTGCCAGCAGCTTGATCACAGGGCAGGCGTTCTTC. Translating gives CASSLITGQAFF.

The V call is TRBV5-5, the J call TRBJ2-7; 14 bases are a match to TRBD2. V shed 3 bases, J shed 7 bases, and the junction held 12 bases outside the gene matches. This CDR3 spans 17 amino acids. CDR1 SGHKS and CDR2 YYEKEE come from the germline V gene (reference sequence). CDR3 protein: CASSSGRLAGGLNEQYF. In nucleotides, the CDR3 is TGTGCCAGCAGCTCGGGAAGACTAGCGGGGGGGCTTAATGAGCAGTACTTC.

This clonotype occurred a few times. The CDR3 sequence: CSVEVAGTYEQYF. The CDR3 coding sequence is TGCAGCGTTGAGGTAGCGGGGACCTACGAGCAGTACTTC. The chain couples TRBV29-1 to TRBJ2-7; 8 nucleotides agree with TRBD2. Germline loops: CDR1 SQVTM, CDR2 ANQGSEA. V lost 3 bases and J lost 2; bases outside the gene matches: 3. CDR3 length equals 13 residues.

V and J are TRBV2 and TRBJ2-3; 7 positions agree with TRBD2. With 7 bases clipped from V and 3 bases from J, the junction kept 10 bases outside the gene matches. Germline V gives CDR1 SNHLY, CDR2 FYNNEI. The CDR3 extends over 15 amino acids. The CDR3 nucleotides are TGTGCCAGCATCCTGGAACTAGCGAATACAGATACGCAGTATTTT. Its protein is CASILELANTDTQYF.

This sequence joins TRBV29-1 and TRBJ2-7; 12 bases line up with TRBD2. In germline, CDR1 is SQVTM, CDR2 ANQGSEA. The ends lost 6 bases at V and 3 bases at J; junction bases unmatched: 3. The CDR3 contains 13 residues. The CDR3 is CSVRTSGIYEQYF. The CDR3 DNA is TGCAGCGTCCGGACTAGCGGGATCTACGAGCAGTACTTC.

This clonotype occurred a few times. Mismatch with germline at one junction end may stem from a read error. The chain links TRBV9 to TRBJ2-7; 12 nucleotides agree with TRBD2. The CDR3 is made up of 15 amino acids. The germline V gene encodes CDR1 SGDLS and CDR2 YYNGEE. CDR3 sequence: CSSSRGLAGMYEQYF. The CDR3 nucleotides read TGTTCCAGCAGCCGCGGACTAGCGGGAATGTACGAGCAGTACTTC.

The V gene is TRBV4-2, the J gene TRBJ2-3; 9 bases fit TRBD2. The CDR3 totals 15 residues. J gave up 4 bases and V 9 bases, and 11 bases lay outside the gene matches. CDR1 is LGHNA and CDR2 is YNFKEQ in the germline V gene. CDR3 in amino acids: CARSQGGLAADTQYF. As DNA, the CDR3 is TGTGCCAGAAGTCAGGGGGGACTAGCCGCAGATACGCAGTATTTT.

As concerns this clonotype: One junction end does not reproduce the germline sequence, and a read error may be involved. The chain couples TRBV7-6 to TRBJ2-5, with TRBD1 identical over 7 bases. Per germline, CDR1 SGHVS and CDR2 FNYEAQ. This CDR3 region has 18 residues. The CDR3: CASSLAFGPTGPGETQYF. CDR3 DNA: TGTGCCAGCAGCCTAGCCTTTGGACCGACAGGGCCGGGGGAGACCCAGTACTTC. The variable domain in full, with the rest retrieved from reference TRBV7-6 and TRBJ2-5, is GAGVSQSPRYKVTKRGQDVALRCDPISGHVSLYWYRQALGQGPEFLTYFNYEAQQDKSGLPNDRFSAERPEGSISTLTIQRTEQRDSAMYRCASSLAFGPTGPGETQYFGPGTRLLVL.

This sequence joins TRBV28 and TRBJ2-5, with 7 nucleotides matching TRBD2. V gave up 2 bases and J gave up 5 bases; unmatched junction bases: 14. In germline, CDR1 is MDHEN, CDR2 SYDVKM. The CDR3 is 17 amino acids. The CDR3 sequence is CASSLGGRRDFLETQYF. The CDR3 bases are TGTGCCAGCAGTTTAGGCGGGAGACGGGATTTCTTGGAGACCCAGTACTTC.

The V gene is TRBV19, the J gene TRBJ2-3, with 11 positions matching TRBD2. V was pared by 3 bases and J by 5 bases, with 19 bases of the junction left unmatched. Germline V lookup: CDR1 LNHDA, CDR2 SQIVND (reference sequence). The CDR3 is 20 residues long. CDR3 in amino acids: CASSMERDRARTSGRDTQYF. CDR3 nucleotides: TGTGCCAGTAGTATGGAAAGGGACAGGGCCAGGACTAGCGGGCGAGATACGCAGTATTTT.

The chain is built from TRBV18 and TRBJ2-7; the D gene could be TRBD1 or TRBD2 (6 bases each). Looked up from germline, CDR1 is KGHSH and CDR2 is LQKENI. This CDR3 contains 16 residues. V lost 3 bases to trimming and J lost 3 bases, with 18 bases between them. CDR3 bases: TGTGCCAGCTCACCCCGCGGGGACGGGGGCTACTACGAGCAGTACTTC. As protein: CASSPRGDGGYYEQYF.

The J gene is TRBJ1-1, the V gene TRBV29-1, with D possibly TRBD1 on 5 matching bases. The CDR3 is 13 amino acids. Per the germline V gene, CDR1 is SQVTM and CDR2 is ANQGSEA. CDR3 residues: CTTREDMNTEAFF. The CDR3 region has the DNA TGCACCACGAGGGAGGACATGAACACTGAAGCTTTCTTT.

This chain joins TRBV10-3 and TRBJ2-1, with 13 bases that match TRBD2. Germline loops: CDR1 ENHRY, CDR2 SYGVKD. Trimming removed 3 bases from V and 7 bases from J; junction bases left unmatched: 3. CDR3 length: 15 amino acids. CDR3 bases: TGTGCCATCAGTGAACTAGCGGGAGGGCCTAATGAGCAGTTCTTC. Protein product: CAISELAGGPNEQFF.

Only a few counts were recorded for this clonotype. This sequence joins TRBV28 and TRBJ2-1, with D possibly TRBD1 on 5 matching bases. The V gene's germline CDR1 is MDHEN and CDR2 SYDVKM. The CDR3 consists of 16 residues. V lost 6 bases to trimming and J lost 0 bases, with 15 bases between them. The CDR3 coding sequence is TGTGCCAGCAGGATGTGGGCCGACAGCTCCTACAATGAGCAGTTCTTC. Amino acid sequence: CASRMWADSSYNEQFF.

The chain combines TRBV30 with TRBJ2-2; no definite D call. The CDR3 spans 13 residues. The V gene's germline CDR1 is GTSNPN and CDR2 SVGIG (reference sequence). Between the trimmed V and J ends, which lost 4 bases and 1 base, there was a span of 7 bases. CDR3 in amino acids: CAWTRKNTGELFF. The CDR3 bases are TGTGCCTGGACTAGAAAGAACACCGGGGAGCTGTTTTTT.

A few counts support this clonotype. For the CDR3, the DNA is TGTGCCAGCAGTTTAATGGCTAGTAAATACGAGCAGTACTTC. Protein: CASSLMASKYEQYF. The chain employs TRBV12-3 or TRBV12-4 and TRBJ2-7; D remains ambiguous. The CDR3 sequence is 14 residues long. The germline V and J ends were trimmed by 2 bases and 4 bases, with 12 bases remaining between them.

This clonotype was found many times. This chain joins TRBV12-3 or TRBV12-4 and TRBJ2-5; D is uncertain. The CDR3 consists of 11 residues. V was clipped by 8 bases and J by 4 bases, with 8 bases between them. This CDR3 reads CASGIVETQYF. DNA of the CDR3: TGTGCCAGCGGGATAGTAGAGACCCAGTACTTC.

This sequence joins TRBV6-2 or TRBV6-3 and TRBJ2-3, with D possibly TRBD1 on 6 matching bases. The V end lost 4 bases, the J end lost 6 bases, and 14 bases lay between the germline ends. The CDR3 sequence is 14 residues long. Germline V gene data show CDR1 as MNHEY and CDR2 as SVGEGT. Written as DNA, the CDR3 is TGTGCCAGCAGTTTATGGACCAGGGGTGATACGCAGTATTTT. It yields the protein CASSLWTRGDTQYF.

This clonotype was observed at least ten times. The J gene is TRBJ2-1, the V gene TRBV5-1, with 8 bases that match TRBD2. There are 15 residues in the CDR3. V gave up 6 bases and J gave up 7 bases; unmatched junction bases: 12. CDR1 is SGHRS, CDR2 YFSETQ, per germline. CDR3 bases: TGCGCCAGCAAGGGTCTGACGGGGGGGCAGAATGAGCAGTTCTTC. As protein: CASKGLTGGQNEQFF.

In its sample, this clonotype was seen many times. The V gene is TRBV12-3 or TRBV12-4, the J gene TRBJ2-2; the D is unclear. V gave up 2 bases and J gave up 4 bases, with 5 bases separating them. This CDR3 contains 13 residues. CDR3 protein: CASSLSVTGELFF. The CDR3 nucleotides read TGTGCCAGCAGTTTATCTGTCACCGGGGAGCTGTTTTTT.

This clonotype was recorded a few times. The V and J genes are TRBV6-5 and TRBJ2-7; the D is unclear. Germline loops: CDR1 MNHEY, CDR2 SVGAGI. Deletions cut 6 bases from V and 6 bases from J, with 12 bases between. The CDR3 runs to 12 residues. DNA of the CDR3: TGTGCCAGCAGACAAAACCTCGGCGAGCAGTACTTC. This gives the protein CASRQNLGEQYF.

This clonotype was found a few times. The gene calls are TRBV11-2 and TRBJ1-3, with D tentatively TRBD1 (6 bases). The CDR3 has 13 amino acids. CDR1 and CDR2 from the germline V gene are SGHAT and FQNNGV. V was clipped by 4 bases and J by 4 bases, with 8 bases between them. The CDR3 DNA reads as TGTGCCAGCAGCTCCCAGGGGGGAAACACCATATATTTT. As protein: CASSSQGGNTIYF.

The table lists this clonotype with a few counts. This chain links TRBV14 with TRBJ2-3; possible D gene TRBD1, 5 bases. Germline V CDR1 and CDR2: SGHDN, FVKESK. This CDR3 contains 15 residues. Trimming removed 3 bases from V and 4 bases from J, with 14 bases in between. Written as DNA, the CDR3 is TGTGCCAGCAGCCAGACCAGGGCGTTATCAGATACGCAGTATTTT. Protein product: CASSQTRALSDTQYF.

This clonotype was observed a few times. CDR3 loop: CASSMAGQGSYTF. CDR3 sequence (DNA): TGTGCCAGCAGCATGGCAGGACAGGGTAGCTACACCTTC. The chain links TRBV25-1 to TRBJ1-2; 8 positions agree with TRBD1. The CDR3 runs 13 residues. The germline V gene has CDR1 MGHDK and CDR2 SYGVNS. V lost 6 bases, J lost 9 bases, and 9 bases stayed unmatched.

This clonotype was detected ten times or more. The J gene is TRBJ2-1, the V gene TRBV14; D remains unclear. The CDR3 extends over 11 amino acids. V lost 1 base and J lost 11, with 6 bases in between. Germline V gene sequence: CDR1 SGHDN, CDR2 FVKESK. CDR3 protein: CASSQGPKQFF. The CDR3 region has the DNA TGTGCCAGCAGCCAAGGCCCAAAGCAGTTCTTC.

In regard to this clonotype: This clone may be a read error of a much larger clone one base away. This sequence joins TRBV3-1 and TRBJ2-2; TRBD1 matches at 10 bases. The length of the CDR3 is 15 residues. The V segment lost 5 bases and the J segment 6 bases; nucleotides outside the gene matches: 6. In germline, CDR1 is LGHDT, CDR2 YNNKEL (reference sequence). The CDR3, as DNA: TGTGCCAGCAGCGGGGACAGGGGTTACCCCGGGGAGCTGTTTTTT. This encodes CASSGDRGYPGELFF.

This clonotype was detected a few times. The CDR3 here is CASSEYRVDTQYF. CDR3 sequence (DNA): TGTGCCAGCAGTGAATATAGGGTAGATACGCAGTATTTT. This rearrangement joins TRBV6-1 to TRBJ2-3; D remains unclear. Deletions cut 2 bases from V and 5 bases from J, with 8 bases between. Germline V gene data show CDR1 as MNHNS and CDR2 as SASEGT. The CDR3 length is 13 residues.